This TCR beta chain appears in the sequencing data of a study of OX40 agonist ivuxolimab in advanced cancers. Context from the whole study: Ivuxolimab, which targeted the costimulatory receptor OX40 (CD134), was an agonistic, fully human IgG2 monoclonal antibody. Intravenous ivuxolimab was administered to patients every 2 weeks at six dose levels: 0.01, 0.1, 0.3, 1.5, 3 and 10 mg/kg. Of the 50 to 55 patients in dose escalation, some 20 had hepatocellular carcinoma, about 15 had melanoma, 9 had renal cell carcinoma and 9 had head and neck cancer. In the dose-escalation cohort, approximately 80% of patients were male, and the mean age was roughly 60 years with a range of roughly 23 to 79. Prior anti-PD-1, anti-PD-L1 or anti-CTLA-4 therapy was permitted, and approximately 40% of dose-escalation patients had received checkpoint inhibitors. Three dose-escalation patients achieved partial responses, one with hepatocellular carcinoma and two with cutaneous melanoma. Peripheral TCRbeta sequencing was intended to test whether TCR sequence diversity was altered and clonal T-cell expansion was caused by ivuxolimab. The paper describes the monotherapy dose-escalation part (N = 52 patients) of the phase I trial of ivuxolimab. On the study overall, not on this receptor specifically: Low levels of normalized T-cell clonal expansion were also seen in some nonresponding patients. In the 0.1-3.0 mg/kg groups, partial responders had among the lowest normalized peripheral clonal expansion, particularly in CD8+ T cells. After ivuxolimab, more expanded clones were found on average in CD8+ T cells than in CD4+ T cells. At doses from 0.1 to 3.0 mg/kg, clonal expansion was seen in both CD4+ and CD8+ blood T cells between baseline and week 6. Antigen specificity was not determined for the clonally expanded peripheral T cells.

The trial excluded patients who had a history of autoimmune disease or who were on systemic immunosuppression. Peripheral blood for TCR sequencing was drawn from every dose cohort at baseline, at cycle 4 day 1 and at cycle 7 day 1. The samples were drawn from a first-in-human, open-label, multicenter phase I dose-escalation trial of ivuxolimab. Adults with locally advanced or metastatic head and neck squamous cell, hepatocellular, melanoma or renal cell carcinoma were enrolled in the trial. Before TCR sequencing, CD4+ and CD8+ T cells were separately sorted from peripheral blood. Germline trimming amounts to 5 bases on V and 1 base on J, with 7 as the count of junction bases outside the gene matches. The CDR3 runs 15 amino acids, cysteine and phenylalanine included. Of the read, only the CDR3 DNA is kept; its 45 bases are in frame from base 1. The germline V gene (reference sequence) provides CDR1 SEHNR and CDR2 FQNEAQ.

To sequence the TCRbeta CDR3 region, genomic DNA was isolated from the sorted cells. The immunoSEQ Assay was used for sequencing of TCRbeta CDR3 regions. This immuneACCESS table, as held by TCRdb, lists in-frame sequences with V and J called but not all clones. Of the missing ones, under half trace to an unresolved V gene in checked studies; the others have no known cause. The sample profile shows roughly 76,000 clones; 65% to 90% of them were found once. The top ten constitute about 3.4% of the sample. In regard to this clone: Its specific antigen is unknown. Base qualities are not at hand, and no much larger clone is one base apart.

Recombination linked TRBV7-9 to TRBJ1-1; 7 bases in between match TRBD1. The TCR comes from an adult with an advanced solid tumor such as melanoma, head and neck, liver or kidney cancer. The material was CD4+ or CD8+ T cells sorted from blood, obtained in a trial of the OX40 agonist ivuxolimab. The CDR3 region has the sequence CASSRRDRANTEAFF. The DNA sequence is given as TGTGCCAGCAGCCGCCGGGACAGAGCGAACACTGAAGCTTTCTTT.